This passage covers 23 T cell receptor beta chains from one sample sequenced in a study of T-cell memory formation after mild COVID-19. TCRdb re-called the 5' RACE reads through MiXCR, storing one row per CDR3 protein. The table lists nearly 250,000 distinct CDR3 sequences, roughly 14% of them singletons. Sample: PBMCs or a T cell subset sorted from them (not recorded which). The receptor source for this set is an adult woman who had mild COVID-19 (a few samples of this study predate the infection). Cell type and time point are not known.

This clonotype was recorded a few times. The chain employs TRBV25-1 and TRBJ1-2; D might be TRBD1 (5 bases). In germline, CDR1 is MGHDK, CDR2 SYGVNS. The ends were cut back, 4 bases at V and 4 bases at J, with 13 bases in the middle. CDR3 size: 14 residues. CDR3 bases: TGTGCCAGCAGTGTACGGGACGGCCCCTATGGCTACACCTTC. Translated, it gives CASSVRDGPYGYTF.

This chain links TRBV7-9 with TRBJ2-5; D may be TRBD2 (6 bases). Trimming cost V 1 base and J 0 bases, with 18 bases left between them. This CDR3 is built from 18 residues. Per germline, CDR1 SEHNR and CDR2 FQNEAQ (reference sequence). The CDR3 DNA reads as TGTGCCAGCAGCTTAGGTTTTTTTGAGGAGGGGTACCAAGAGACCCAGTACTTC. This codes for CASSLGFFEEGYQETQYF.

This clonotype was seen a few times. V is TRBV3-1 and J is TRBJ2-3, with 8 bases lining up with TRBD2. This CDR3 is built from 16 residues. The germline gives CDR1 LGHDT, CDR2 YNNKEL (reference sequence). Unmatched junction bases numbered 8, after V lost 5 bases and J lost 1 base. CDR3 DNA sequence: TGTGCCAGCAGCGTTCGGACTAGCAGGGGCACAGATACGCAGTATTTT. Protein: CASSVRTSRGTDTQYF.

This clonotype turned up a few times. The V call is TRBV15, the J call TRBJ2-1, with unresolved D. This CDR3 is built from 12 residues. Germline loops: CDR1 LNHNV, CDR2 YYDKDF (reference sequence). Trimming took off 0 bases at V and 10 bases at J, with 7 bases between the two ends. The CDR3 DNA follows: TGTGCCACCAGCAGAGATAAGCGCGAGCAGTTCTTC. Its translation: CATSRDKREQFF.

CDR3 sequence: CASSIVVGETQYF. CDR3 nucleotides: TGTGCCAGTAGTATTGTGGTGGGGGAGACCCAGTACTTC. The J gene is TRBJ2-5, the V gene TRBV19; no clear D gene. Germline assignment: CDR1 LNHDA and CDR2 SQIVND (reference sequence). The ends were cut back, 3 bases at V and 5 bases at J, with 10 bases in the middle. The CDR3 spans 13 residues.

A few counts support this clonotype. This CDR3 is CASSVRDLAKNIQYF. DNA of the CDR3: TGTGCCAGCAGTGTCCGGGACCTAGCCAAAAACATTCAGTACTTC. The V gene is TRBV12-3 or TRBV12-4, the J gene TRBJ2-4; the D gene could be TRBD1 or TRBD2 (5 bases each). The CDR3 loop spans 15 amino acids. V dropped 5 bases and J dropped 0 bases, with 11 bases sitting between them.

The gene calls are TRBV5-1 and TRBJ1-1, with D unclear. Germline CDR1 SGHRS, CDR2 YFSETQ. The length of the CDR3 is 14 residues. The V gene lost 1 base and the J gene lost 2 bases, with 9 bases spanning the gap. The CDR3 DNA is TGCGCCAGCAGCTTGAGGTCGGCTAACACTGAAGCTTTCTTT. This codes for CASSLRSANTEAFF.

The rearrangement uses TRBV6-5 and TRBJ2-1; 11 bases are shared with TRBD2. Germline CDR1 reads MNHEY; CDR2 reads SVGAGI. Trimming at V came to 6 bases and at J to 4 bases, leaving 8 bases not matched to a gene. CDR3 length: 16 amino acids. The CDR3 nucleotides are TGTGCCAGCAGCCCCTATCTAGCGGGGGGTTACAATGAGCAGTTCTTC. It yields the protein CASSPYLAGGYNEQFF.

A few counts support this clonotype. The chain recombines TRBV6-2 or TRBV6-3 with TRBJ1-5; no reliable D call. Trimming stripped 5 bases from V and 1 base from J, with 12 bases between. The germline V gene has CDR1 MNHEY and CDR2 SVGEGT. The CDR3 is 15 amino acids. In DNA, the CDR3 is TGTGCCAGCAGTCAAGGATGGCTGAGCAATCAGCCCCAGCATTTT. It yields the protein CASSQGWLSNQPQHF.

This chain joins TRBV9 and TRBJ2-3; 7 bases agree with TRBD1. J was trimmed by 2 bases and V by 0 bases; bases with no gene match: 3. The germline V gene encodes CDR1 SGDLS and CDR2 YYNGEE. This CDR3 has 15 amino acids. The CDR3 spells CASSVVGTATDTQYF. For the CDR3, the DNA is TGTGCCAGCAGCGTAGTCGGGACAGCCACAGATACGCAGTATTTT.

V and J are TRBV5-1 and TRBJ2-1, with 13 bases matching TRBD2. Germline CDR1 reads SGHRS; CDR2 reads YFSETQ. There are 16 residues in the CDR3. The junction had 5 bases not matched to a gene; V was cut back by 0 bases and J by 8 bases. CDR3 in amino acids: CASSLGTSGSLDEQFF. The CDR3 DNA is TGCGCCAGCAGCTTGGGGACTAGCGGGAGTTTGGATGAGCAGTTCTTC.

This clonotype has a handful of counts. CDR3 bases: TGTGCCAGCAGCCGTTTAGGGGAGAGTAATTCACCCCTCCACTTT. It codes for CASSRLGESNSPLHF. The chain combines TRBV5-4 with TRBJ1-6; D is possibly TRBD1 (5 bases). The CDR3 loop spans 15 amino acids. Trimming removed 4 bases at V and 6 bases at J, with 14 bases between. Per the germline V gene, CDR1 is SGHNT and CDR2 is YYREEE (reference sequence).

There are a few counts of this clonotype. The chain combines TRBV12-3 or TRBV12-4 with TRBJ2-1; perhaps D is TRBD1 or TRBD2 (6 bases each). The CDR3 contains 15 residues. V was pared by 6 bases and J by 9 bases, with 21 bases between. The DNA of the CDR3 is TGTGCCAGCAGCCCTGGAATCGGCGAGGGGGGTGAGCAGTTCTTC. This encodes CASSPGIGEGGEQFF.

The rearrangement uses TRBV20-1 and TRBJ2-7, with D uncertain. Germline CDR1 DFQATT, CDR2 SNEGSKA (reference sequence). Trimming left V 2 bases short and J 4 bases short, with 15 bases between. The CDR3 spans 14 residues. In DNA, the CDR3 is TGCAGTGCTAGACCGTTCGCGGAGCCGTACGAGCAGTACTTC. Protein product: CSARPFAEPYEQYF.

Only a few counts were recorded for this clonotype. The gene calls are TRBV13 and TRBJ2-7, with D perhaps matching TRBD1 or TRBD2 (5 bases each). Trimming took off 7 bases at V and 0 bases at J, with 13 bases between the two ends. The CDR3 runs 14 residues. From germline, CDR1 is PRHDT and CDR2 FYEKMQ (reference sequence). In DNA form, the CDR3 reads TGTGCCAGCACGGGCTGGGACCACTCCTACGAGCAGTACTTC. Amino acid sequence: CASTGWDHSYEQYF. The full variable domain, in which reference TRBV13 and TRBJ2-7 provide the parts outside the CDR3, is AAGVIQSPRHLIKEKRETATLKCYPIPRHDTVYWYQQGPGQDPQFLISFYEKMQSDKGSIPDRFSAQQFSDYHSELNMSSLELGDSALYFCASTGWDHSYEQYFGPGTRLTVT.

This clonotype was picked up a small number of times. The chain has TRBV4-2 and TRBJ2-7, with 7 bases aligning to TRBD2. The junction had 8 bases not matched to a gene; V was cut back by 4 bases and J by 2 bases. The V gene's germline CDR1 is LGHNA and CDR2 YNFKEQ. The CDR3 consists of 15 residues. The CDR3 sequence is CASSPSIAGTYEQYF. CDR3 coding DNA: TGTGCCAGCAGCCCCTCAATAGCGGGCACCTACGAGCAGTACTTC.

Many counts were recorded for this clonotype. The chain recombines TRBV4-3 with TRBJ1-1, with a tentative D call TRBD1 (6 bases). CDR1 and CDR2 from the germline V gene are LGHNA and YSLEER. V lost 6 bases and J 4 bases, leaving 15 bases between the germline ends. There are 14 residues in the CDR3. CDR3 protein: CASSPRGAVTEAFF. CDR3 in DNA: TGCGCCAGCAGTCCTCGGGGGGCCGTCACTGAAGCTTTCTTT.

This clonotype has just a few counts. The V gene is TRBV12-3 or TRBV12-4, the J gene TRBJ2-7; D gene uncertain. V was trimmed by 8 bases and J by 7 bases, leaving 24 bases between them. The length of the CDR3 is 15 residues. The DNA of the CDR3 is TGTGCCAGCTCCTTATCAGGAAGCTCCCCTCGGGAGCAGTACTTC. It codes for CASSLSGSSPREQYF.

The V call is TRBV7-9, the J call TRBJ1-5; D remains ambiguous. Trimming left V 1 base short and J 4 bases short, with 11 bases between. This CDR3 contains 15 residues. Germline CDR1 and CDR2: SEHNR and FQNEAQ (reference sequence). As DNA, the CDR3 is TGTGCCAGCAGCTTAGGATCCACGGAGAATCAGCCCCAGCATTTT. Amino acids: CASSLGSTENQPQHF.

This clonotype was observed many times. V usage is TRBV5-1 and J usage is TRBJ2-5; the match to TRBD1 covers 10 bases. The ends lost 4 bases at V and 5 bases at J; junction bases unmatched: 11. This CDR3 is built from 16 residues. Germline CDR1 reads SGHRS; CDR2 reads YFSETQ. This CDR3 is CASSRAGTGVVETQYF. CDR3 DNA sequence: TGCGCCAGCAGCAGAGCCGGGACAGGGGTTGTCGAGACCCAGTACTTC. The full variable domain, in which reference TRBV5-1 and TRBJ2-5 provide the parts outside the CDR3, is KAGVTQTPRYLIKTRGQQVTLSCSPISGHRSVSWYQQTPGQGLQFLFEYFSETQRNKGNFPGRFSGRQFSNSRSEMNVSTLELGDSALYLCASSRAGTGVVETQYFGPGTRLLVL.

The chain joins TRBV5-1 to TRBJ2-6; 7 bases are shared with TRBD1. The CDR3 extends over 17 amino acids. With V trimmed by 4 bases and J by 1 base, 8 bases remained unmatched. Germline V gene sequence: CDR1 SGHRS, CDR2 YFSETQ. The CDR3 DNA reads TGCGCCAGCAGCCCCGGGACAGACCATTCTGGGGCCAACGTCCTGACTTTC. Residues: CASSPGTDHSGANVLTF.

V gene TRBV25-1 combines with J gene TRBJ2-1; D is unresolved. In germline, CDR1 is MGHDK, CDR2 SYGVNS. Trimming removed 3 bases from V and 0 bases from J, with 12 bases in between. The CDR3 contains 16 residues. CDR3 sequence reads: CASSDATGSSYNEQFF. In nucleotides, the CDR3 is TGTGCCAGCAGTGACGCAACGGGCAGCTCCTACAATGAGCAGTTCTTC.

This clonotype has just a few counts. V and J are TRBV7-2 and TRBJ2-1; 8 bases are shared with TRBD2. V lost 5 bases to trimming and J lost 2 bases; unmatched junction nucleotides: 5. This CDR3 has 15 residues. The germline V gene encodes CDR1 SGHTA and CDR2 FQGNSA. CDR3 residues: CASSEGTRAYNEQFF. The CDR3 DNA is TGTGCCAGCAGCGAGGGGACTAGGGCCTACAATGAGCAGTTCTTC.